Listed here are 18 T cell receptor beta chains from one sample, sequenced in a study of Tregs in tolerant kidney transplant recipients. Libraries were prepared by immunoSEQ multiplex PCR; TCRdb keeps only in-frame clonotypes and omits some of them. The sample carries 95,000 to 120,000 clones, nearly 90% recorded once. Sequenced here: CD4+ T cells from blood, sampled before the transplant. The receptors originated from a human donor who received a combined kidney and bone marrow transplant.

Here the CDR3 DNA reads TGCAGTGCGGCGGAGGGCGGGGAGCTGTTTTTT. It yields the protein CSAAEGGELFF. The rearrangement uses TRBV20-1 and TRBJ2-2; weak D call: TRBD2 (6 bases). Germline V lookup: CDR1 DFQATT, CDR2 SNEGSKA (reference sequence). This CDR3 has 11 amino acids. V lost 6 bases, J lost 7 bases, and 9 bases lay in between.

The chain is built from TRBV15 and TRBJ2-1, with TRBD2 identical over 8 bases. The V gene end was trimmed by 4 bases and the J gene end by 5 bases; junction bases not matched to a gene: 13. CDR3 length: 17 residues. Germline V gene data show CDR1 as LNHNV and CDR2 as YYDKDF (reference sequence). CDR3 nucleotide sequence: TGTGCCACCAGCAAACGCTCCAGGCGGGAGGCCGACAATGAGCAGTTCTTC. Amino acid sequence: CATSKRSRREADNEQFF.

V is TRBV5-1 and J is TRBJ1-6; weak D call: TRBD1 (6 bases). The CDR3 consists of 15 residues. Trimming took 4 bases from V and 2 from J, leaving 10 bases between them. Germline assignment: CDR1 SGHRS and CDR2 YFSETQ. The CDR3: CASSLRDTYNSPLHF. CDR3 sequence (DNA): TGCGCCAGCAGCCTACGGGACACCTATAATTCACCCCTCCACTTT.

As for this clone: Other DNA variants within this sample encode the same CDR3. The gene calls are TRBV2 and TRBJ1-5; 9 bases align to TRBD1. The CDR3 length is 15 residues. J was trimmed by 6 bases and V by 9 bases; bases with no gene match: 12. Per germline, CDR1 SNHLY and CDR2 FYNNEI. Here the CDR3 DNA reads TGTGCCAGTAGAACACAGGGGGCGGATGGTCAGCCCCAGCATTTT. The encoded protein is CASRTQGADGQPQHF.

V and J are TRBV29-1 and TRBJ1-3; maybe TRBD1 (5 bases). V was shortened by 2 bases and J by 0 bases, with 8 bases between the two germline ends. This CDR3 spans 14 amino acids. CDR1 is SQVTM, CDR2 ANQGSEA, per germline. CDR3 loop: CSVEKGISGNTIYF. DNA of the CDR3: TGCAGCGTTGAAAAGGGGATCTCTGGAAACACCATATATTTT.

J is TRBJ2-7 and V is TRBV4-3, with a tentative D call TRBD2 (5 bases). Germline CDR1 and CDR2: LGHNA and YSLEER. CDR3 length: 13 amino acids. The V and J ends lost 2 bases and 7 bases respectively, with 12 bases between them. CDR3 sequence reads: CASSQSPWREQYF. The DNA of the CDR3 is TGCGCCAGCAGCCAATCTCCCTGGAGGGAGCAGTACTTC.

The chain uses TRBV5-1 and TRBJ2-7; 8 bases agree with TRBD1. CDR1 SGHRS and CDR2 YFSETQ come from the germline V gene. Unmatched junction bases numbered 10, after V lost 2 bases and J lost 6 bases. The CDR3 covers 15 residues. In nucleotides, the CDR3 is TGCGCCAGCAGCTTATCGGGACAGGTTTCGTTCGAGCAGTACTTC. Translating it yields CASSLSGQVSFEQYF. Full variable domain (rest looked up from reference TRBV5-1 and TRBJ2-7): KAGVTQTPRYLIKTRGQQVTLSCSPISGHRSVSWYQQTPGQGLQFLFEYFSETQRNKGNFPGRFSGRQFSNSRSEMNVSTLELGDSALYLCASSLSGQVSFEQYFGPGTRLTVT.

The V gene is TRBV11-2, the J gene TRBJ2-7, with 7 bases identical to TRBD2. The germline V gene encodes CDR1 SGHAT and CDR2 FQNNGV. This CDR3 comprises 16 residues. V was clipped by 5 bases and J by 8 bases; unmatched bases: 18. CDR3 amino acids: CASSPGGGGRGSKQYF. CDR3 sequence (DNA): TGTGCCAGCAGCCCAGGTGGGGGGGGGAGAGGGTCCAAGCAGTACTTC.

The V gene is TRBV10-3, the J gene TRBJ2-7; D is perhaps TRBD1 (6 bases). Germline CDR1 reads ENHRY; CDR2 reads SYGVKD. The CDR3 sequence is 12 residues long. V was cut by 10 bases and J by 0 bases, with 10 bases left in between. The CDR3 coding sequence is TGTGCCACCACGGACAGCTCCTACGAGCAGTACTTC. This encodes CATTDSSYEQYF.

The chain links TRBV5-5 to TRBJ2-1; 10 nucleotides line up with TRBD1. V lost 7 bases to trimming and J lost 8 bases; unmatched junction nucleotides: 15. The CDR3 is made up of 16 amino acids. Germline CDR1 reads SGHKS; CDR2 reads YYEKEE (reference sequence). CDR3 in amino acids: CASAPEPGQGSDEQFF. The CDR3, as DNA: TGTGCCAGCGCTCCTGAACCGGGACAGGGGAGCGATGAGCAGTTCTTC.

This rearrangement joins TRBV28 to TRBJ1-4; 9 bases map to TRBD1. Unmatched junction bases numbered 12, after V lost 2 bases and J lost 14 bases. This CDR3 is built from 15 residues. Per germline, CDR1 MDHEN and CDR2 SYDVKM. CDR3 loop: CASSLIGTGFDGLFF. CDR3 coding DNA: TGTGCCAGCAGTTTAATAGGGACAGGGTTTGATGGCCTGTTTTTT.

This sequence joins TRBV5-4 and TRBJ1-1, with 8 bases identical to TRBD1. The germline CDR1 and CDR2 sequences are SGHNT and YYREEE (reference sequence). The V and J ends lost 0 bases and 4 bases, in that order; junction bases with no gene match: 2. CDR3 size: 14 residues. The CDR3 bases are TGTGCCAGCAGCTTGGCAGGGGGCAGCACTGAAGCTTTCTTT. Protein sequence: CASSLAGGSTEAFF.

The chain links TRBV2 to TRBJ1-1, with 7 bases identical to TRBD1. CDR1 is SNHLY and CDR2 is FYNNEI in the germline V gene. J lost 4 bases, V lost 5 bases, and 10 bases had no gene match. There are 15 residues in the CDR3. CDR3 coding DNA: TGTGCCAGCAGTCTCGAACAGGGGACGGGCACTGAAGCTTTCTTT. This codes for CASSLEQGTGTEAFF.

V usage is TRBV19 and J usage is TRBJ1-1; no clear D. With 6 bases removed from V and 5 bases from J, the gap between germline ends came to 13 bases. Germline CDR1 reads LNHDA; CDR2 reads SQIVND (reference sequence). The CDR3 extends over 13 amino acids. The CDR3 loop is CASRTYRETEAFF. As DNA, the CDR3 is TGTGCCAGTAGGACCTACAGAGAAACTGAAGCTTTCTTT.

This clone was counted only a few times. The same CDR3 arises from other DNA sequences in this sample as well. The chain is built from TRBV18 and TRBJ1-5; 9 bases line up with TRBD1. The CDR3 runs to 15 residues. Per germline, CDR1 KGHSH and CDR2 LQKENI. Trimming removed 3 bases from V and 2 bases from J; junction bases left unmatched: 2. Here the CDR3 reads CASSPDRGGNQPQHF. CDR3 DNA sequence: TGTGCCAGCTCACCGGACAGGGGAGGCAATCAGCCCCAGCATTTT.

The chain combines TRBV11-2 with TRBJ1-2; D is undetermined. Germline V gives CDR1 SGHAT, CDR2 FQNNGV. CDR3 length: 13 residues. Trimming left V 4 bases short and J 8 bases short, with 14 bases between. Written as DNA, the CDR3 is TGTGCCAGCAGCTACGCGAGGGTTCGGGGCTACACCTTC. Amino acid sequence: CASSYARVRGYTF.

The genes are TRBV28 and TRBJ2-1, with 7 bases matching TRBD1. Unmatched junction bases numbered 4, after V lost 5 bases and J lost 3 bases. Germline CDR1 is MDHEN and CDR2 is SYDVKM. This CDR3 spans 14 amino acids. As DNA, the CDR3 is TGTGCCAGCAGTCCCGGGACAGTCTACAATGAGCAGTTCTTC. It translates to CASSPGTVYNEQFF. Together with reference TRBV28 and TRBJ2-1, the CDR3 gives the full variable domain: DVKVTQSSRYLVKRTGEKVFLECVQDMDHENMFWYRQDPGLGLRLIYFSYDVKMKEKGDIPEGYSVSREKKERFSLILESASTNQTSMYLCASSPGTVYNEQFFGPGTRLTVL.

The chain recombines TRBV10-3 with TRBJ1-1; D perhaps matches TRBD1 (6 bases). The germline V and J ends were trimmed by 6 bases and 1 base, with 9 bases remaining between them. The CDR3 consists of 13 residues. The germline CDR1 and CDR2 sequences are ENHRY and SYGVKD. The CDR3 loop reads CAIRDSGNTEAFF. DNA for the CDR3: TGTGCCATCAGGGACAGTGGGAACACTGAAGCTTTCTTT.